These 9 T cell receptor beta chains were all obtained from the same sample, sequenced in a study of shared clonotypes between healthy human individuals. Some clones are missing from TCRdb's copy, which holds only in-frame ones; the method was immunoSEQ multiplex PCR. The data show more than 2 million clones, roughly 94% seen once. The sequencing sample was made of naive CD4+ T cells sorted from blood. Sample subset: CD45RA+ positively selected. The source of these receptors is a young man in good health.

The genes are TRBV6-6 and TRBJ2-5; D assignment may be TRBD1 or TRBD2 (5 bases each). TRBJ2-7 explains the end of the DNA better; the J call may be wrong. The CDR3 sequence is 13 residues long. Germline lookup yields CDR1 MNHNY and CDR2 SVGAGI (reference sequence). The DNA for the CDR3 is TGTGCCAGCACCCGGCGAGGGGACTACGAGCAGTACTTC. Protein: CASTRRGDYEQYF.

J is TRBJ2-5 and V is TRBV19; unclear D gene. The CDR3 spans 12 residues. CDR1 LNHDA and CDR2 SQIVND come from the germline V gene (reference sequence). Trimming took off 4 bases at V and 5 bases at J, with 8 bases between the two ends. The CDR3 DNA follows: TGTGCCAGTAGTAGACACATGGAGACCCAGTACTTC. This codes for CASSRHMETQYF.

J is TRBJ1-4 and V is TRBV7-9; D not certain. The CDR3 totals 14 residues. The V gene lost 6 bases and the J gene lost 0 bases, with 8 bases spanning the gap. The germline V gene has CDR1 SEHNR and CDR2 FQNEAQ (reference sequence). CDR3 residues: CASRSTSTNEKLFF. CDR3 DNA: TGTGCCAGCAGATCGACATCAACTAATGAAAAACTGTTTTTT.

The CDR3, as DNA: TGTGCCTGGAGCCGCGGGGAAGGCGATACGCAGTATTTT. Translating gives CAWSRGEGDTQYF. The gene calls are TRBV30 and TRBJ2-3; possible D gene TRBD2, 6 bases. Germline loops: CDR1 GTSNPN, CDR2 SVGIG (reference sequence). The V end lost 3 bases, the J end lost 6 bases, and 13 bases lay between the germline ends. The CDR3 has 13 residues. Drawing the rest from reference TRBV30 and TRBJ2-3, the complete variable domain is SQTIHQWPATLVQPVGSPLSLECTVEGTSNPNLYWYRQAAGRGLQLLFYSVGIGQISSEVPQNLSASRPQDRQFILSSKKLLLSDSGFYLCAWSRGEGDTQYFGPGTRLTVL.

The chain has TRBV27 and TRBJ2-5; the D gene is possibly TRBD1 (6 bases). Germline V gene lookup returns CDR1 MNHEY and CDR2 SMNVEV (reference sequence). V lost 3 bases, J lost 5 bases, and 13 bases lay in between. The CDR3 contains 14 residues. CDR3 sequence reads: CASSFQGKTETQYF. CDR3 in DNA: TGTGCCAGCAGTTTCCAGGGGAAGACGGAGACCCAGTACTTC.

The chain links TRBV5-1 to TRBJ1-1; D is possibly TRBD1 (6 bases). The CDR3 length is 13 residues. V dropped 0 bases and J dropped 6 bases, with 9 bases sitting between them. Germline loops: CDR1 SGHRS, CDR2 YFSETQ. CDR3 DNA: TGCGCCAGCAGCTTGGCTTGGACAGCTGAAGCTTTCTTT. It is translated as CASSLAWTAEAFF.

On this clone: One junction end does not reproduce the germline sequence, and a read error may be involved. The chain couples TRBV7-7 to TRBJ2-1; D uncertain. This CDR3 has 16 residues. CDR1 and CDR2 from the germline V gene are SSHAT and FNYEAQ (reference sequence). DNA of the CDR3: TGTGCTAGCAGCTTAGGCCCGCGGCCCCAATACAATGAGCAGTTCTTC. This codes for CASSLGPRPQYNEQFF.

The chain recombines TRBV6-1 with TRBJ1-1, with 7 bases identical to TRBD1. The CDR3 extends over 14 amino acids. With 6 bases clipped from V and 4 bases from J, the junction kept 8 bases outside the gene matches. CDR1 and CDR2 (germline): MNHNS, SASEGT. The chain's CDR3 is CASREIDRVTEAFF. The CDR3 DNA follows: TGTGCCAGCAGGGAAATTGACAGGGTCACTGAAGCTTTCTTT.

Regarding this clone: Other DNA sequences in this specimen translate into the identical CDR3. J is TRBJ1-3 and V is TRBV30; D is unclear. Deletions cut 1 base from V and 1 base from J, with 5 bases between. Per germline, CDR1 GTSNPN and CDR2 SVGIG (reference sequence). CDR3 length: 13 residues. Written as DNA, the CDR3 is TGTGCCTGGAGTGAGGTTTCTGGAAACACCATATATTTT. Its protein product is CAWSEVSGNTIYF.